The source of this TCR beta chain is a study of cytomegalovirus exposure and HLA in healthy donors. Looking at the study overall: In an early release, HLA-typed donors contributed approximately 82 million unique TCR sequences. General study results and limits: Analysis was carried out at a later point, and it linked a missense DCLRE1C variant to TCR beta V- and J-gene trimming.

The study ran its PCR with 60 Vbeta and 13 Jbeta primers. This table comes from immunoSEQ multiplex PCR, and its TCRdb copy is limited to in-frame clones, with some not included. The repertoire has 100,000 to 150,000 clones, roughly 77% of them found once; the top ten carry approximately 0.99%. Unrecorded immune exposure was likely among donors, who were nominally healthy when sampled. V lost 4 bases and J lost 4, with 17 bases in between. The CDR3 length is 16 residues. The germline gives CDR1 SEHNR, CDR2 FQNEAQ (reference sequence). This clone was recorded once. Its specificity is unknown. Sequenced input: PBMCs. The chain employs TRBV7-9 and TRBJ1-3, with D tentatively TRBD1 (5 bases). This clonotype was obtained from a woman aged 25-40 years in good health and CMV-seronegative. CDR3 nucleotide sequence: TGTGCCAGCAGCTCCCAGTCCGGGGGTAAAGGAAACACCATATATTTT. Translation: CASSSQSGGKGNTIYF.